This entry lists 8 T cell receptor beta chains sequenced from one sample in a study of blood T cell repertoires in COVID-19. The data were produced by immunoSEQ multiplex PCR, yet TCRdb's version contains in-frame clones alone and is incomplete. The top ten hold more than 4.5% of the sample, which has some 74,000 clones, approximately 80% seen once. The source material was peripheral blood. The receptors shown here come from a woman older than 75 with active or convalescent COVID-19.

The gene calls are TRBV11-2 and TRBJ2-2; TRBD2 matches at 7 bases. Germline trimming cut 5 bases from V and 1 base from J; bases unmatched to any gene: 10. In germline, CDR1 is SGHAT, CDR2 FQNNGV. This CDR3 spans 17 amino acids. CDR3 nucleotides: TGTGCCAGCAGCCTAAGTCCCTCTAGCGGGAACACCGGGGAGCTGTTTTTT. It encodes CASSLSPSSGNTGELFF.

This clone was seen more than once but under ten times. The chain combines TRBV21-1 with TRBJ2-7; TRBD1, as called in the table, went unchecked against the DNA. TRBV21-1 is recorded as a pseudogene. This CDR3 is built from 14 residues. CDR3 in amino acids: CASSKNRASYEQYF. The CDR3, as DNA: TGTGCCAGCAGCAAGAACAGGGCTTCCTACGAGCAGTACTTC.

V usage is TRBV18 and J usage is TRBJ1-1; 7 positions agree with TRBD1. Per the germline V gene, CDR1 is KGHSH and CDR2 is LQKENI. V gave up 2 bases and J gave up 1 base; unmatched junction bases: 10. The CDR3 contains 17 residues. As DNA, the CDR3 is TGTGCCAGCTCACCAACCCTAGGGGGGACAGCGAACACTGAAGCTTTCTTT. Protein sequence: CASSPTLGGTANTEAFF.

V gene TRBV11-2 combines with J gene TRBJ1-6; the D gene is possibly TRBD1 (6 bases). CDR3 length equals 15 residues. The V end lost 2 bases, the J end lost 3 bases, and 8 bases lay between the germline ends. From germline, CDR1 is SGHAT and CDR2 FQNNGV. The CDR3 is CASSLQGIYNSPLHF. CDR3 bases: TGTGCCAGCAGCTTACAGGGGATCTATAATTCACCCCTCCACTTT.

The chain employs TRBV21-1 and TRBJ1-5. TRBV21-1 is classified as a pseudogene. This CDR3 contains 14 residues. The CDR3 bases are TGTGCCAGCAGCAAAAAGGGGGGGAATCAGCCCCAGCATTTT. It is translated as CASSKKGGNQPQHF.

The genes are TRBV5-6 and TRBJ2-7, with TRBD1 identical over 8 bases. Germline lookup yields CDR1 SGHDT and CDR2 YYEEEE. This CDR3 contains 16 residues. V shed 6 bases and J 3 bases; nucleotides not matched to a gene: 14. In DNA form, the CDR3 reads TGTGCCAGCATCCAATTTCAGGGGGCGCTCGTCTACGAGCAGTACTTC. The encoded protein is CASIQFQGALVYEQYF.

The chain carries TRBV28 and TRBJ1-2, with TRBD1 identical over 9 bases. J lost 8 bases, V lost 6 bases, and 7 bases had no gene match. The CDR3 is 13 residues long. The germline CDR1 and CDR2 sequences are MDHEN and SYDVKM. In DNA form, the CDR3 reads TGTGCCAGCAGGCGGTCCGGGACAGGGGGCTACACCTTC. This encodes CASRRSGTGGYTF.

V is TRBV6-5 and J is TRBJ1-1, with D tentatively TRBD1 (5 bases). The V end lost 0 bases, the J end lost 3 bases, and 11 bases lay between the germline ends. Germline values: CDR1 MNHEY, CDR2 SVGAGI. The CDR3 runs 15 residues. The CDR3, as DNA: TGTGCCAGCAGTTACTCGGATCGGGGGGACACTGAAGCTTTCTTT. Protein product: CASSYSDRGDTEAFF.